This T cell receptor (beta chain) was documented in a study of cytomegalovirus exposure and HLA in healthy donors. A few counts support this clone. The antigen is unknown. General study findings and limits: Previous analysis showed most TCR beta V segments were productive about 90% or about 30% of the time.

The CDR3 has 14 amino acids. Germline assignment: CDR1 MGHRA and CDR2 YSYEKL. Trimming removed 7 bases from V and 6 bases from J, with 15 bases in between. The study ran its PCR with 60 Vbeta and 13 Jbeta primers. TCRdb's copy holds only in-frame clones and misses some; the assay was immunoSEQ multiplex PCR. Here the sample spans approximately 180,000 clones, under 80% being singletons. Sequenced input: PBMCs. This clonotype was obtained from a human donor in good health. This sequence joins TRBV4-1 and TRBJ2-2; tentative D call: TRBD1 (5 bases). CDR3 in amino acids: CASTAQGPSGELFF. CDR3 DNA: TGCGCCAGCACCGCCCAGGGCCCCTCCGGGGAGCTGTTTTTT.